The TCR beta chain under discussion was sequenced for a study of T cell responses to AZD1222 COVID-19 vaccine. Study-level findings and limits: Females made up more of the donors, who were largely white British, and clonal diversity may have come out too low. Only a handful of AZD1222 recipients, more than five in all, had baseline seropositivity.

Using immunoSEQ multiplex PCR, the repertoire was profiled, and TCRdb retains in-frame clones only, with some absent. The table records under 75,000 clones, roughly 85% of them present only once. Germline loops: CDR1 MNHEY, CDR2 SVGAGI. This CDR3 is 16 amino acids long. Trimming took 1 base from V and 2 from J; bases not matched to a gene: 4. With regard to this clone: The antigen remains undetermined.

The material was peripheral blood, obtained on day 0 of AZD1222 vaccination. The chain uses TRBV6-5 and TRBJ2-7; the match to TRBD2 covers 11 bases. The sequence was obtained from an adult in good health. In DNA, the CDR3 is TGTGCCAGCAGTTACTGGGGACTAGCGGAGACCTACGAGCAGTACTTC. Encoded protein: CASSYWGLAETYEQYF.